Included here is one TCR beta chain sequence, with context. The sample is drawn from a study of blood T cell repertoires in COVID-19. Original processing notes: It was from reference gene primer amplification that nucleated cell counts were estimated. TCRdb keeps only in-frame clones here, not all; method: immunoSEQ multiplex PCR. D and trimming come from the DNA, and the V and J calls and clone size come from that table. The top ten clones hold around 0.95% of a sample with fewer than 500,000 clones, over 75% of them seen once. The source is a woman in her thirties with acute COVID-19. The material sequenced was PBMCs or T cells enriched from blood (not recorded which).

The CDR3 nucleotides are TGTGCCAGCAGCTCCGTGGGGGCTGAAGGCGAGCAGTACTTC. It is translated as CASSSVGAEGEQYF. The chain couples TRBV9 to TRBJ2-7; D possibly corresponds to TRBD1 (6 bases). The germline V gene encodes CDR1 SGDLS and CDR2 YYNGEE. The CDR3 runs to 14 residues. The V end lost 4 bases, the J end lost 6 bases, and 17 bases lay between the germline ends.